This T cell receptor (beta chain) was captured in a study of T cell changes during pregnancy in multiple sclerosis. This CDR3 contains 13 residues. Germline CDR1 reads MNHEY; CDR2 reads SVGAGI. Deletions cut 1 base from V and 8 bases from J, with 11 bases between. Only in-frame clones appear in the TCRdb table, and some are missing; sequencing was by immunoSEQ multiplex PCR. The data contain around 65,000 clones, around 91% of them seen just once; the ten biggest clones take up over 1.2%. Sample: peripheral blood, taken in the third trimester of pregnancy. This TCR was recovered from a female donor in good health, enrolled as a control in a pregnancy study. The chain combines TRBV6-5 with TRBJ1-2, with D perhaps matching TRBD1 (5 bases). CDR3 in DNA: TGTGCCAGCAGTTACTACGGGGGAACGGGCTACACCTTC. Residues: CASSYYGGTGYTF.